This T cell receptor beta chain was recorded in a study of blood T cell repertoires in COVID-19. Original analysis: Quantification of nucleated cells was approximated via reference gene primer amplification. The table came from immunoSEQ multiplex PCR; TCRdb's copy has only in-frame clones and leaves some out. V and J calls and clone size are copied from that table; D and trimming were computed from the DNA. The sample comprises approximately 450,000 clones, 80% to 90% of which are singletons, and 0.95% to 1.3% rests with the top ten. The study drew participants aged roughly 18 to 95 years from 20 to 30 US areas. This CDR3 has 15 residues. Germline-derived CDR1 and CDR2 are SEHNR and FQNEAQ (reference sequence). V lost 1 base, J lost 5 bases, and 15 bases lay in between.

The sequenced material came from PBMCs or T cells enriched from blood (not recorded which). V gene TRBV7-9 combines with J gene TRBJ2-7, with no clear D. The TCR comes from a man aged 25-40 years who had recovered from COVID-19. The chain's CDR3 is CASSLVSGSRDEQYF. CDR3 nucleotides: TGTGCCAGCAGCTTAGTATCCGGGTCTCGGGACGAGCAGTACTTC.